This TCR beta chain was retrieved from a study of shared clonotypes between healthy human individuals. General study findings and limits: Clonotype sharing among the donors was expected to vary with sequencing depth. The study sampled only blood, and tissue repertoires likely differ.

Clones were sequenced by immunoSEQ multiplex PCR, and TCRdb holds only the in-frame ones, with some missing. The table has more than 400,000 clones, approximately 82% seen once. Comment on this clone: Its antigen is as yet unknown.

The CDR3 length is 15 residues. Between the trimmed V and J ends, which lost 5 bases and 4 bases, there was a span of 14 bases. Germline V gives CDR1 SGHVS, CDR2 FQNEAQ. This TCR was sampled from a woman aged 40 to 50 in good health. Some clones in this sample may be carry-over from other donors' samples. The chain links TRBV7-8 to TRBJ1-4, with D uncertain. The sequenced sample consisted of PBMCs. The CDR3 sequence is CASSPPGGLNEKLFF. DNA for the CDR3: TGTGCCAGCAGCCCCCCGGGTGGACTTAATGAAAAACTGTTTTTT.